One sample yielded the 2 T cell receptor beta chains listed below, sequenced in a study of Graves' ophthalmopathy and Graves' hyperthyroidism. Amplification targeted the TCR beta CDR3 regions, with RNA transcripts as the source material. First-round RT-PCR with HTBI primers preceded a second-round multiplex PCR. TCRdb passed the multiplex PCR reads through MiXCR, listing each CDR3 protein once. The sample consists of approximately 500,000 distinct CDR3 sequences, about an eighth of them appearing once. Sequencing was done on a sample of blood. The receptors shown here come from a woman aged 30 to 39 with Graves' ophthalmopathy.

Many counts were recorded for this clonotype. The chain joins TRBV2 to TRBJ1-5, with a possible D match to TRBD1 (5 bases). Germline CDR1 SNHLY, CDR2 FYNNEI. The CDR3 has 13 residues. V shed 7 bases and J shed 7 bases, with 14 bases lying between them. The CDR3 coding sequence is TGTGCCAGCACTTTGACAGTCCGCCAGCCCCAGCATTTT. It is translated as CASTLTVRQPQHF.

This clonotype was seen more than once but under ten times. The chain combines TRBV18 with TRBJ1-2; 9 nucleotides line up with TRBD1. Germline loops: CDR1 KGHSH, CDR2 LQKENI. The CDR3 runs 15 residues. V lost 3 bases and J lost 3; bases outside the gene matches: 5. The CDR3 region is CASSPGTGQDYGYTF. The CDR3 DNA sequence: TGTGCCAGCTCACCCGGGACAGGGCAGGACTATGGCTACACCTTC.